This TCR beta chain was sequenced during a study of graft-versus-host responses after intestinal transplantation. Study as a whole: Recipients got multivisceral, liver-intestinal, or isolated intestinal transplants. The recipients all started with anti-thymocyte globulin induction and then took tacrolimus and steroids for two to four years. Whole-study results and caveats: Detected in recipient marrow were GvH clones, some of which were first observed in ileum or blood. Graft-donor T cell macrochimerism coincided with high graft-versus-host to host-versus-graft clonal ratios in allografts.

Libraries were prepared by immunoSEQ multiplex PCR; TCRdb keeps only in-frame clonotypes and omits some of them. The sample yields tens of thousands of clones, roughly four fifths seen once. CDR1 and CDR2 from the germline V gene are SGHNT and YYREEE (reference sequence). This CDR3 has 14 amino acids. The germline V and J ends were trimmed by 5 bases and 2 bases, with 13 bases remaining between them. Concerning this clone itself: What it recognizes is unknown.

The V gene is TRBV5-4, the J gene TRBJ1-2; a possible D gene is TRBD1 (6 bases). The sample was unstimulated CD8+ T cells sorted from spleen or lymph node cells, taken before intestinal transplant. This clonotype originated in a human donor who received an intestinal transplant. CDR3 region: CASSIQGSNYGYTF. The CDR3 DNA reads TGTGCCAGCAGTATACAGGGTTCCAACTATGGCTACACCTTC.